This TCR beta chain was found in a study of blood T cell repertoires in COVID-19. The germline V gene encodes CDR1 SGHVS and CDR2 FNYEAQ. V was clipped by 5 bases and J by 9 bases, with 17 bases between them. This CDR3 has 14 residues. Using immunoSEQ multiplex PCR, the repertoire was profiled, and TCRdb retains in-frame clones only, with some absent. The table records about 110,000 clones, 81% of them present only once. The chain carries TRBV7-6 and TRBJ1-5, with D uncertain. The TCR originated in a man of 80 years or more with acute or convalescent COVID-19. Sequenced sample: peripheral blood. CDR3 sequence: CASSPNKSYGPQHF. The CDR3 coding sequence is TGTGCCAGCAGCCCGAATAAGAGCTATGGGCCCCAGCATTTT.